The rows below give T cell receptor beta chains drawn from one sample of a study of CD8 T cells in Susac syndrome. TCRdb reprocessed the immunoSEQ multiplex PCR reads with MiXCR, giving one entry per CDR3 protein. The table lists fewer than 200,000 distinct CDR3 sequences, approximately 93% of them singletons. Sequenced sample: CD4+ T cells from PBMCs. These receptors were taken from a human donor in good health. CDR3s include the opening cysteine and the closing phenylalanine or tryptophan. The D gene is left open where the match is weak. Only some rows state a clone size, as once, few, many or a class for expanded clones.

>TRBV7-2|TRBJ1-2|.|.
CASSYRLGNGYTF
TGTGCCAGCAGCTATCGTTTGGGAAATGGCTACACCTTC
>TRBV12-3/TRBV12-4|TRBJ1-1|.|.
CASSRSSGAKAFF
TGTGCCAGCAGTCGCTCTTCGGGGGCGAAAGCTTTCTTT
>TRBV7-9|TRBJ2-1|.|.
CASSSSDLPKHEQFF
TGTGCCAGCAGCTCCTCGGACCTACCGAAACATGAGCAGTTCTTC
>TRBV29-1|TRBJ1-5|.|TRBD1
CSVGQKNQPQHF
TGCAGCGTGGGACAGAAGAATCAGCCCCAGCATTTT
>TRBV7-3|TRBJ1-1|.|.
CASSRGGVGVGNTEAFF
TGTGCCAGCAGCCGAGGGGGGGTTGGGGTAGGGAACACTGAAGCTTTCTTT
>TRBV19|TRBJ1-2|.|TRBD1
CASSTTGDGTAYGYTF
TGTGCCAGTAGTACTACAGGGGACGGCACGGCCTATGGCTACACCTTC
>TRBV30|TRBJ1-1|.|.
CAWRRGGLMNTEAFF
TGTGCCTGGAGGAGGGGGGGGCTCATGAACACTGAAGCTTTCTTT
>TRBV29-1|TRBJ2-6|.|.
CSCSMKSGANVLTF
TGCAGTTGCAGTATGAAATCTGGGGCCAACGTCCTGACTTTC
>TRBV30|TRBJ2-4|.|TRBD2
CAWRQAGGNIQYF
TGTGCCTGGAGACAAGCGGGGGGAAACATTCAGTACTTC
>TRBV5-5|TRBJ1-2|.|.
CASSYDDSGTYYGYTF
TGTGCCAGCAGCTATGACGACTCCGGGACTTACTATGGCTACACCTTC
>TRBV7-2|TRBJ1-1|.|.
CASSPRSPRVRAFF
TGTGCCAGCAGCCCCAGGTCCCCCCGGGTCCGAGCTTTCTTT
>TRBV7-2|TRBJ2-2|.|TRBD2
CASSPGLAALRTGELFF
TGTGCCAGCAGCCCGGGACTAGCGGCCCTACGGACCGGGGAGCTGTTTTTT
>TRBV20-1|TRBJ1-5|.|.
CSARSGQPQHF
TGCAGTGCTAGGAGTGGTCAGCCCCAGCATTTT
>TRBV27|TRBJ1-2|.|.
CASSLPGTPRWGYTF
TGTGCCAGCAGTTTGCCGGGTACACCGAGGTGGGGCTACACCTTC
>TRBV5-4|TRBJ1-2|.|TRBD1
CASSRSKGQGDNYGYTF
TGTGCCAGCAGCCGAAGCAAGGGACAGGGTGACAACTATGGCTACACCTTC
>TRBV6-5|TRBJ2-3|.|TRBD2
CASSGLGEGGTQYF
TGTGCCAGCAGCGGACTAGGGGAAGGAGGAACGCAGTATTTT
>TRBV4-1|TRBJ1-1|.|.
CASSQREEGPEAFF
TGCGCCAGCAGCCAAAGAGAAGAAGGGCCTGAAGCTTTCTTT
>TRBV20-1|TRBJ2-1|.|.
CSARVPKNNEQFF
TGCAGTGCTAGAGTCCCTAAGAACAATGAGCAGTTCTTC
>TRBV6-5|TRBJ1-1|once|.
CASSGVGGLNTEAFF
TGTGCCAGCAGCGGAGTGGGGGGGCTGAACACTGAAGCTTTCTTT
>TRBV2|TRBJ1-5|.|TRBD1
CASRQDRGNNQPQHF
TGTGCCAGCAGACAGGACAGGGGAAACAATCAGCCCCAGCATTTT
>TRBV6-6|TRBJ2-1|.|.
CASGTLDRYRDEQFF
TGTGCCAGCGGGACTTTAGACAGGTATCGCGATGAGCAGTTCTTC
>TRBV11-1|TRBJ1-1|.|TRBD1
CASSPGDRGRGTEAFF
TGTGCCAGCAGCCCTGGTGACAGGGGCCGAGGCACTGAAGCTTTCTTT
>TRBV14|TRBJ1-1|.|.
CASSQDPRGNTEAFF
TGTGCCAGCAGCCAAGATCCCCGGGGGAACACTGAAGCTTTCTTT
>TRBV19|TRBJ2-7|.|TRBD1
CASSTTGSAYEQYF
TGTGCCAGTAGTACGACAGGGTCGGCCTACGAGCAGTACTTC
>TRBV28|TRBJ1-5|.|.
CASNAGIGPQHF
TGTGCCAGCAATGCGGGAATCGGGCCCCAGCATTTT
>TRBV6-1|TRBJ1-6|.|TRBD1
CAGSPGQYNSPLHF
TGTGCCGGGTCTCCGGGACAGTATAATTCACCCCTCCACTTT
>TRBV23-1|TRBJ1-5|.|.
CASSQRTVNQPQHF
TGCGCCAGCAGTCAACGAACAGTCAATCAGCCCCAGCATTTT
>TRBV4-1|TRBJ1-4|.|.
CASSQDHGATNEKLFF
TGCGCCAGCAGCCAAGATCATGGAGCAACTAATGAAAAACTGTTTTTT
>TRBV5-1|TRBJ1-2|.|.
CASSPKVGLDGYTF
TGCGCCAGCAGCCCCAAGGTCGGTCTTGATGGCTACACCTTC
>TRBV7-3|TRBJ2-7|.|.
CASSRDPLSYEQYF
TGTGCCAGCAGCCGCGACCCTCTCTCCTACGAGCAGTACTTC
>TRBV11-1|TRBJ1-2|.|.
CASSPEGVQDSYGYTF
TGTGCCAGCAGCCCAGAAGGGGTCCAGGATAGCTATGGCTACACCTTC
>TRBV7-2|TRBJ1-2|.|.
CASSLARQANYGYTF
TGTGCCAGCAGCTTAGCGAGGCAAGCTAACTATGGCTACACCTTC
>TRBV3-1|TRBJ2-1|.|.
CASSQDHGGAHLYNEQFF
TGTGCCAGCAGCCAAGATCATGGGGGAGCTCACCTCTACAATGAGCAGTTCTTC
>TRBV7-9|TRBJ1-3|.|.
CASSPRREISGNTIYF
TGTGCCAGCAGCCCTCGGAGGGAGATCTCTGGAAACACCATATATTTT
>TRBV6-5|TRBJ1-1|.|.
CASSSLGRATEAFF
TGTGCCAGCAGTTCGCTGGGTAGGGCCACTGAAGCTTTCTTT
>TRBV29-1|TRBJ2-5|.|TRBD1
CSAEPFRDRETQYF
TGCAGCGCCGAGCCCTTCCGGGACAGAGAGACCCAGTACTTC
>TRBV20-1|TRBJ2-7|.|TRBD2
CSARIAGSYEQYF
TGCAGTGCTAGAATAGCGGGGTCATACGAGCAGTACTTC
>TRBV20-1|TRBJ2-2|.|.
CSASPPNTGELFF
TGCAGTGCTAGTCCCCCTAACACCGGGGAGCTGTTTTTT
>TRBV9|TRBJ2-1|.|TRBD2
CASSELAGSNNEQFF
TGTGCCAGCAGCGAGCTAGCGGGGAGCAACAATGAGCAGTTCTTC
>TRBV28|TRBJ1-2|.|TRBD1
CASSSGQGFLYGYTF
TGTGCCAGCAGTTCGGGACAGGGATTCCTCTATGGCTACACCTTC
>TRBV29-1|TRBJ2-3|.|.
CSVEEGAGDTQYF
TGCAGCGTTGAGGAGGGGGCGGGAGATACGCAGTATTTT
>TRBV6-5|TRBJ2-1|.|TRBD2
CASILSGASYNEQFF
TGTGCCAGCATACTCAGCGGGGCCTCCTACAATGAGCAGTTCTTC
>TRBV6-2/TRBV6-3|TRBJ1-2|.|.
CASSWTATNYGYTF
TGTGCCAGCAGTTGGACAGCCACGAACTATGGCTACACCTTC
>TRBV20-1|TRBJ2-7|.|.
CRQRARVYF
TGCAGGCAAAGAGCCAGGGTGTACTTC
>TRBV29-1|TRBJ2-5|.|.
CSVGDETQYF
TGCAGCGTTGGAGATGAGACCCAGTACTTC
>TRBV12-3/TRBV12-4|TRBJ2-1|once|.
CASSVTRAYHNEQFF
TGTGCCAGCAGTGTAACTAGAGCATATCACAATGAGCAGTTCTTC
>TRBV10-3|TRBJ1-4|.|.
CAISESGSNEKLFF
TGTGCCATCAGTGAGTCGGGAAGTAATGAAAAACTGTTTTTT
>TRBV7-9|TRBJ2-7|.|TRBD2
CASSLALSGGSSSYEQYF
TGTGCCAGCAGCTTAGCGCTTAGCGGGGGGTCGTCCTCCTACGAGCAGTACTTC
>TRBV20-1|TRBJ2-1|.|TRBD2
CSAFTSGGRNEQFF
TGCAGTGCTTTTACTAGCGGGGGCAGGAATGAGCAGTTCTTC
>TRBV14|TRBJ2-2|.|.
CASSQVVGGAGELFF
TGTGCCAGCAGCCAAGTAGTTGGGGGCGCCGGGGAGCTGTTTTTT
>TRBV6-6|TRBJ1-5|.|TRBD1
CASSPGQGAQPQHF
TGTGCCAGCAGCCCGGGACAGGGGGCCCAGCCCCAGCATTTT
>TRBV11-3|TRBJ2-7|.|.
CASSMGRGHGTYEQYF
TGTGCCAGCAGCATGGGAAGGGGCCACGGAACCTACGAGCAGTACTTC
>TRBV4-3|TRBJ2-1|.|.
CASSQIGFRQSSYNEQFF
TGCGCCAGCAGCCAGATCGGTTTTCGCCAGAGTTCCTACAATGAGCAGTTCTTC
>TRBV3-1|TRBJ1-2|.|TRBD1
CASRSSGTEFYGYTF
TGTGCCAGCAGATCGTCCGGGACAGAGTTTTATGGCTACACCTTC
>TRBV5-1|TRBJ2-5|.|TRBD2
CASSSGGSQETQYF
TGCGCCAGCAGTTCCGGGGGGTCACAAGAGACCCAGTACTTC
>TRBV28|TRBJ2-5|.|.
CASSPDKIQETQYF
TGTGCCAGCAGCCCGGACAAGATCCAAGAGACCCAGTACTTC
>TRBV3-1|TRBJ2-1|.|.
CASSQGAGVIGNEQFF
TGTGCCAGCAGCCAAGGGGCCGGGGTAATCGGCAATGAGCAGTTCTTC